Presented here are 9 T cell receptor beta chains from one specimen sequenced in a study of response to subunit inactivated influenza vaccine. TCRdb reprocessed the RT-PCR reads via MiXCR and lists one record per CDR3 protein. The sample has 650,000 or so distinct CDR3 sequences, less than 15% seen once. The sequenced sample was PBMCs from blood, obtained around 15 days before vaccination. These receptors were collected from a man aged 50 to 59 who received an inactivated influenza vaccine.

This clonotype was found many times. The V call is TRBV4-2, the J call TRBJ2-5; 9 positions agree with TRBD1. The V and J ends lost 4 bases and 1 base, in that order; junction bases with no gene match: 7. The CDR3 spans 16 residues. CDR1 and CDR2 (germline): LGHNA, YNFKEQ. Written as DNA, the CDR3 is TGTGCCAGCAGCCCTTTATCGGACAGGGGCCAAGAGACCCAGTACTTC. It yields the protein CASSPLSDRGQETQYF.

The genes are TRBV11-2 and TRBJ2-7; maybe TRBD1 (6 bases). The V end lost 5 bases, the J end lost 4 bases, and 15 bases lay between the germline ends. Germline CDR1 is SGHAT and CDR2 is FQNNGV. This CDR3 comprises 14 residues. The CDR3 protein is CASSVRETGYEQYF. The CDR3 region has the DNA TGTGCCAGCAGCGTCCGAGAGACAGGTTACGAGCAGTACTTC.

This chain uses TRBV7-8 with TRBJ2-1; unclear D gene. V lost 5 bases to trimming and J lost 4 bases, with 18 bases between them. Per germline, CDR1 SGHVS and CDR2 FQNEAQ. CDR3 length: 16 residues. CDR3 sequence: CASSQLGGVGYNEQFF. The CDR3 coding sequence is TGTGCCAGCAGCCAATTGGGTGGAGTGGGGTACAATGAGCAGTTCTTC. Based on the CDR3 plus reference TRBV7-8 and TRBJ2-1, the full variable domain is GAGVSQSPRYKVAKRGQDVALRCDPISGHVSLFWYQQALGQGPEFLTYFQNEAQLDKSGLPSDRFFAERPEGSVSTLKIQRTQQEDSAVYLCASSQLGGVGYNEQFFGPGTRLTVL.

This chain uses TRBV10-3 with TRBJ1-2; 7 nucleotides line up with TRBD1. The trim removed 5 bases at V and 13 bases at J, leaving 7 bases unmatched. The CDR3 contains 11 residues. The germline CDR1 and CDR2 sequences are ENHRY and SYGVKD. CDR3 sequence (DNA): TGTGCCATCAGTCCAGGAGGGACAGCCACCTTC. Its translation is CAISPGGTATF.

In its sample, this clonotype was seen a few times. This rearrangement joins TRBV4-2 to TRBJ1-2; D unclear. The CDR3 sequence is 14 residues long. Germline V gives CDR1 LGHNA, CDR2 YNFKEQ. Trimming took 5 bases from V and 0 from J, leaving 10 bases between them. In DNA, the CDR3 is TGTGCCAGCAGCTGGGCCGGCTCTAACTATGGCTACACCTTC. Translation: CASSWAGSNYGYTF.

The V gene is TRBV10-3, the J gene TRBJ2-7; 8 bases fit TRBD2. Germline V gene lookup returns CDR1 ENHRY and CDR2 SYGVKD. Germline trimming cut 3 bases from V and 1 base from J; bases unmatched to any gene: 11. This CDR3 has 17 amino acids. This chain's CDR3 is CAISDGTRLTASYEQYF. The DNA for the CDR3 is TGTGCCATCAGTGACGGGACTAGACTCACTGCTTCCTACGAGCAGTACTTC.

This clonotype occurred a few times. This chain connects TRBV21-1 to TRBJ2-7. TRBV21-1 is listed as a pseudogene. The CDR3 length is 12 residues. The CDR3 region is CASSKEVGEQYF. In DNA form, the CDR3 reads TGTGCCAGCAGCAAAGAGGTCGGGGAGCAGTACTTC.

The J gene is TRBJ1-2, the V gene TRBV20-1; maybe TRBD1 (6 bases). The CDR3 extends over 13 amino acids. Germline-derived CDR1 and CDR2 are DFQATT and SNEGSKA (reference sequence). Deletions cut 0 bases from V and 4 bases from J, with 9 bases between. Here the CDR3 reads CSARDRTVYGYTF. In DNA, the CDR3 is TGCAGTGCTAGAGATAGGACAGTCTATGGCTACACCTTC.

The chain joins TRBV27 to TRBJ1-6; D is ambiguous. V was shortened by 3 bases and J by 2 bases, with 5 bases between the two germline ends. The CDR3 has 14 amino acids. The V gene's germline CDR1 is MNHEY and CDR2 SMNVEV (reference sequence). The CDR3 nucleotides read TGTGCCAGCAGTTTCACACCCTATAATTCACCCCTCCACTTT. It translates to CASSFTPYNSPLHF.